The T cell receptor beta chain under discussion was sequenced for a study of memory B cells and T cells in multiple sclerosis. As concerns this clone: Its antigen remains unknown.

Here immunoSEQ multiplex PCR was the method, and the copy in TCRdb shows in-frame clones only, minus some. The sample has 32,000 or so clones, roughly 86% seen once; the top ten hold 2% to 3%. Germline CDR1 reads KGHSH; CDR2 reads LQKENI. Trimming pared 3 bases from V and 2 bases from J, leaving 7 bases between. The CDR3 sequence is 13 residues long. CFSE-dim autoproliferating and CFSE-high non-proliferating T cells from unstimulated culture were sequenced separately. Cultures began with roughly 5x10^7 CFSE-labeled PBMCs, unstimulated for 7 days, with replicate wells pooled. Sequenced input: PBMCs from blood kept in culture. The receptor was isolated from a human donor with multiple sclerosis. The chain is built from TRBV18 and TRBJ1-1; D remains unclear. Here the CDR3 DNA reads TGTGCCAGCTCACCCACTATTAACACTGAAGCTTTCTTT. It specifies CASSPTINTEAFF. Using reference TRBV18 and TRBJ1-1 for the parts outside the CDR3, the full variable domain is NAGVMQNPRHLVRRRGQEARLRCSPMKGHSHVYWYRQLPEEGLKFMVYLQKENIIDESGMPKERFSAEFPKEGPSILRIQQVVRGDSAAYFCASSPTINTEAFFGQGTRLTVV.